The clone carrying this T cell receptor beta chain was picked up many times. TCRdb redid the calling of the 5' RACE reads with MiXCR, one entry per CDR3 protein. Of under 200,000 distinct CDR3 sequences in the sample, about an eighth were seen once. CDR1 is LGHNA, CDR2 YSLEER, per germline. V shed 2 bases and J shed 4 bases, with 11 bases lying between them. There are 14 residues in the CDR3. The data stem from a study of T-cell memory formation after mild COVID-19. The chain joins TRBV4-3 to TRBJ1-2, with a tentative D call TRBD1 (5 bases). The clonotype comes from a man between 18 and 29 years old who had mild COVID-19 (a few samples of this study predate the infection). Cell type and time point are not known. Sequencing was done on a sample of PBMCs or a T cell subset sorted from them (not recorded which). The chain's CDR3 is CASSQSTGTYGYTF. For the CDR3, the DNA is TGCGCCAGCAGCCAATCCACCGGGACCTATGGCTACACCTTC.